Here is one TCR beta chain with its context. Its specific antigen is unknown. The sample holds no much larger clone one base away, and base qualities are not on file. TCRbeta CDR3 regions were amplified from genomic DNA by means of the immunoSEQ Assay, a bias-controlled multiplex PCR. The original methods were these. The number of nucleated cells in each sample was estimated from the amplification of reference gene primers within the assay. Sequence reads were collapsed and filtered to measure the absolute abundance of every unique TCRbeta CDR3 rearrangement. For each sample, productive Simpson clonality was calculated by taking the square root of Simpson's diversity index across productive rearrangements. TCRdb limited this immuneACCESS table to in-frame rearrangements with V and J called. A share of clones is missing; checked studies link under half to unresolved V genes, and the rest is unexplained. V and J calls and clone size are copied from that table; D and trimming were computed from the DNA. The sample records about 320,000 clones, roughly nine tenths of which are singletons. In total, the top ten clones hold 3.9% of the sample.

In the prospective study, participants were about 18 to 100 years old, resided in about 25 geographic areas of the United States, and were enrolled through a virtual design. In the prospective study, cohorts were assigned on the basis of participant-reported clinical history obtained from a screening survey and a study questionnaire. Exposed participants had been in contact, within 2 weeks of entering the study, with a person who had a PCR-confirmed or clinician-diagnosed case of COVID-19. In the prospective study, whole blood, serum and a nasopharyngeal or oropharyngeal swab were collected from each participant by mobile phlebotomists. Prospective study participants could optionally give additional blood draws and questionnaires over an approximately 2-month period. Before DNA extraction, blood samples from the prospective study were shipped at room temperature or frozen. This sample is drawn from a study of blood T cell repertoires in COVID-19 (dated by TCRdb to the early 2020s). With regard to the full study: The collaborator samples originated in the United States, Italy and Spain and spanned the acute and convalescent phases of COVID-19. The dataset comprised deeply sampled blood TCRbeta repertoires from subjects exposed to, actively infected with, or recovered from COVID-19. Where available, HLA class I and class II types were obtained from metadata supplied by the sample provider rather than from assay-based typing. Samples came from the ongoing ImmuneRACE study (first 160 participants) plus 1,254 subjects from 6 global collaborators. A freely available public database, intended as a resource for researchers studying the immune response to SARS-CoV-2, is where the repertoires were released. The sample metadata nearly always contained a de-identified subject ID, COVID-19 status, age in years and sex. The material from the prospective study consisted of cDNA or gDNA derived from T cells, B-cell-depleted T cells, or PBMCs.

Summary of the overall study and its limitations: The amount of clinical and demographic metadata varied by source and participant and was provided uncurated.

Cut back by 9 bases and 3 bases, the V and J ends lie 14 bases apart. Taken from the germline V gene, the CDR1 and CDR2 loops are SNHLY and FYNNEI. The CDR3 covers 13 residues, taking in both the cysteine and the phenylalanine. The retained sequence is limited to the CDR3, 39 bases, with the frame set at the first base. The origin of this receptor is a woman aged 25 to 39 who had been exposed to COVID-19. Sequenced sample: PBMCs or T cells enriched from blood (not recorded which). In this chain, TRBV2 is recombined with TRBJ1-2; possibly the D gene is TRBD1, per 6 matching bases. The CDR3 region reads CASWTETYYGYTF. The DNA reads as follows: TGTGCCAGTTGGACAGAAACTTACTATGGCTACACCTTC.